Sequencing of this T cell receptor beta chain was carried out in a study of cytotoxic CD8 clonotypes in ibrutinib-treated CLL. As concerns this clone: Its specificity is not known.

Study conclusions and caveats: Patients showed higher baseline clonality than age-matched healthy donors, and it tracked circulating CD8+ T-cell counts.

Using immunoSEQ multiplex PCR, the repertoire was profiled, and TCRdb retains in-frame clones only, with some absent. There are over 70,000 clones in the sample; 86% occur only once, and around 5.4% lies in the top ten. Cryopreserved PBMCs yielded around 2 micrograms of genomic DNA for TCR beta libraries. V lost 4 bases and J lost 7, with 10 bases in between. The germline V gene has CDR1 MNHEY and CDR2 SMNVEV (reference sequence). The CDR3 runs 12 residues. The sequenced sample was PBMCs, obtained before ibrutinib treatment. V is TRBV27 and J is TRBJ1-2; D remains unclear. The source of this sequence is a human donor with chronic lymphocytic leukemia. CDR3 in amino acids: CASSSATSGYTF. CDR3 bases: TGTGCCAGCAGTTCCGCCACGTCTGGCTACACCTTC.